These 25 T cell receptor beta chains were all obtained from the same sample, sequenced in a study of blood T cell repertoires in COVID-19. Data came from immunoSEQ multiplex PCR; TCRdb stores just in-frame clones and leaves some out. The sample has 300,000 to 400,000 clones; 80% to 90% are singletons. Sequencing was done on a sample of PBMCs or T cells enriched from blood (not recorded which). The receptors stem from a woman aged 40 to 55 with acute COVID-19.

This rearrangement joins TRBV7-9 to TRBJ2-1; 12 bases match TRBD2. V shed 3 bases and J 9 bases; nucleotides not matched to a gene: 9. The germline V gene encodes CDR1 SEHNR and CDR2 FQNEAQ (reference sequence). The CDR3 runs to 16 residues. The CDR3 DNA reads TGTGCCAGCAGCTTCTCCTGGACTAGCGGGGACGGTGAGCAGTTCTTC. As protein: CASSFSWTSGDGEQFF.

Turning to this clone: Other DNA sequences of this sample code for an identical CDR3. The chain has TRBV18 and TRBJ1-2; TRBD1 is a possible D gene (6 bases). The ends were cut back, 2 bases at V and 3 bases at J, with 10 bases in the middle. CDR3 length equals 14 residues. The germline V gene has CDR1 KGHSH and CDR2 LQKENI. CDR3 nucleotides: TGTGCCAGCTCACCAAGCGGACAGCACTATGGCTACACCTTC. Its protein is CASSPSGQHYGYTF.

The rearrangement joins TRBV3-1 (or the pseudogene TRBV3-2) to TRBJ1-4, with TRBD1 matching 7 bases. Germline CDR1 LGHDT, CDR2 YNNKEL (reference sequence). The CDR3 has 15 amino acids. The ends lost 3 bases at V and 7 bases at J; junction bases unmatched: 8. CDR3 coding DNA: TGTGCCAGCAGCCAGAGGACAGGCTTTAGTGAAAAACTGTTTTTT. Encoded protein: CASSQRTGFSEKLFF.

The chain links TRBV28 to TRBJ1-2, with 9 bases fitting TRBD1. This CDR3 spans 16 amino acids. The V segment lost 7 bases and the J segment 4 bases; nucleotides outside the gene matches: 13. The germline gives CDR1 MDHEN, CDR2 SYDVKM. The CDR3 spells CASTRTGAPPSYGYTF. DNA for the CDR3: TGTGCCAGCACCCGGACAGGGGCCCCTCCCTCCTATGGCTACACCTTC.

This clone was counted only a few times. The V gene is TRBV6-5, the J gene TRBJ1-5, with D perhaps TRBD1 (6 bases). The V end was cut by 3 bases, the J end by 8 bases, with 14 bases between. CDR1 is MNHEY, CDR2 SVGAGI, per germline. CDR3 length equals 14 residues. CDR3 in amino acids: CASSYTRGMEPQHF. CDR3 DNA: TGTGCCAGCAGTTATACCAGGGGCATGGAGCCCCAGCATTTT.

Notes on this clone: Distinct nucleotide sequences in the sample also encode this CDR3. The rearrangement uses TRBV9 and TRBJ1-2; D may be TRBD1 (6 bases). The CDR3 length is 13 residues. V lost 2 bases, J lost 2 bases, and 7 bases lay in between. Germline CDR1 reads SGDLS; CDR2 reads YYNGEE. The DNA for the CDR3 is TGTGCCAGCAGCGTCGGACAGAACTATGGCTACACCTTC. The encoded protein is CASSVGQNYGYTF. Combining the CDR3 with reference TRBV9 and TRBJ1-2 gives the whole variable domain DSGVTQTPKHLITATGQRVTLRCSPRSGDLSVYWYQQSLDQGLQFLIQYYNGEERAKGNILERFSAQQFPDLHSELNLSSLELGDSALYFCASSVGQNYGYTFGSGTRLTVV.

This rearrangement joins TRBV4-3 to TRBJ1-4; possible D gene TRBD1, 6 bases. Germline V gene sequence: CDR1 LGHNA, CDR2 YSLEER. Deletions cut 0 bases from V and 4 bases from J, with 9 bases between. CDR3 length equals 15 residues. Here the CDR3 reads CASSQDLDSNEKLFF. The DNA for the CDR3 is TGCGCCAGCAGCCAAGATCTGGACAGTAATGAAAAACTGTTTTTT.

V usage is TRBV4-2 and J usage is TRBJ2-3; TRBD2 matches 9 bases. V lost 1 base and J lost 3; bases outside the gene matches: 8. The CDR3 sequence is 17 residues long. Germline lookup yields CDR1 LGHNA and CDR2 YNFKEQ. The CDR3 here is CASSQAGGTSKTDTQYF. In nucleotides, the CDR3 is TGTGCCAGCAGCCAAGCGGGGGGGACTAGCAAAACAGATACGCAGTATTTT.

V usage is TRBV5-5 and J usage is TRBJ1-4, with D perhaps TRBD1 (5 bases). Per the germline V gene, CDR1 is SGHKS and CDR2 is YYEKEE (reference sequence). V was shortened by 1 base and J by 5 bases, with 18 bases between the two germline ends. The CDR3 spans 17 residues. CDR3 loop: CASSLTRTPKGNEKLFF. The CDR3, as DNA: TGTGCCAGCAGCTTGACCCGGACACCAAAAGGGAATGAAAAACTGTTTTTT.

This chain connects TRBV25-1 to TRBJ1-5; maybe TRBD1 (5 bases). Germline V gives CDR1 MGHDK, CDR2 SYGVNS. The CDR3 spans 13 residues. V dropped 6 bases and J dropped 2 bases, with 8 bases sitting between them. DNA for the CDR3: TGTGCCAGCAGAGGACAAGGCAATCAGCCCCAGCATTTT. Translated: CASRGQGNQPQHF. The variable domain in full, completed from reference TRBV25-1 and TRBJ1-5, reads EADIYQTPRYLVIGTGKKITLECSQTMGHDKMYWYQQDPGMELHLIHYSYGVNSTEKGDLSSESTVSRIRTEHFPLTLESARPSHTSQYLCASRGQGNQPQHFGDGTRLSIL.

This clone was seen a single time. The chain links TRBV6-2 or TRBV6-3 to TRBJ2-1; TRBD1 aligns across 7 bases. The junction had 16 bases not matched to a gene; V was cut back by 2 bases and J by 9 bases. Germline lookup yields CDR1 MNHEY and CDR2 SVGEGT. This CDR3 has 17 residues. The CDR3 nucleotides read TGTGCCAGCAGTTACCTAACAGGGGAAGTCATCGACGGTGAGCAGTTCTTC. It encodes CASSYLTGEVIDGEQFF.

V gene TRBV9 combines with J gene TRBJ2-2, with TRBD2 identical over 13 bases. The CDR3 runs 22 residues. J was trimmed by 5 bases and V by 0 bases; bases with no gene match: 19. Germline values: CDR1 SGDLS, CDR2 YYNGEE. The CDR3 loop is CASSVGVWKGLAGPPGTGELFF. In DNA form, the CDR3 reads TGTGCCAGCAGCGTAGGAGTATGGAAGGGACTAGCGGGGCCCCCGGGTACCGGGGAGCTGTTTTTT.

This rearrangement joins TRBV28 to TRBJ2-1; TRBD1 matches 11 bases. The CDR3 runs to 18 residues. Losses at the gene ends were 4 bases for V and 10 bases for J; bases not matched to a gene: 18. CDR1 and CDR2 (germline): MDHEN, SYDVKM. The CDR3 DNA sequence: TGTGCCAGCAGTTGGACAGGGGGCAGTCGCGGGAAGAGTAGCGAGCAGTTCTTC. Translation gives CASSWTGGSRGKSSEQFF.

The V gene is TRBV28, the J gene TRBJ2-3; 13 bases line up with TRBD2. The J segment lost 4 bases and the V segment lost 6 bases, leaving 4 bases of the junction unmatched. Germline values: CDR1 MDHEN, CDR2 SYDVKM. This CDR3 is 15 amino acids long. The CDR3, as DNA: TGTGCCAGCAGGAGGACTAGCGGGAGATCAGATACGCAGTATTTT. It translates to CASRRTSGRSDTQYF.

This clone occurred once. This chain links TRBV27 with TRBJ2-7; D is unclear. This CDR3 has 20 residues. V lost 0 bases and J lost 1, with 25 bases in between. CDR1 and CDR2 (germline): MNHEY, SMNVEV (reference sequence). CDR3 residues: CASSLSRSFAYERASYEQYF. DNA of the CDR3: TGTGCCAGCAGTTTATCGCGGTCTTTTGCCTACGAAAGAGCTTCCTACGAGCAGTACTTC.

The rearrangement joins TRBV5-6 to TRBJ2-1; 9 bases match TRBD2. Germline V gene sequence: CDR1 SGHDT, CDR2 YYEEEE. The length of the CDR3 is 16 residues. J lost 4 bases, V lost 0 bases, and 5 bases had no gene match. CDR3 amino acids: CASSLEASGEYNEQFF. CDR3 sequence (DNA): TGTGCCAGCAGCTTGGAAGCTAGCGGGGAATACAATGAGCAGTTCTTC.

The J gene is TRBJ2-5, the V gene TRBV7-2, with a tentative D call TRBD2 (6 bases). The CDR3 has 16 residues. The germline V gene encodes CDR1 SGHTA and CDR2 FQGNSA. Between the trimmed V and J ends, which lost 3 bases and 5 bases, there was a span of 19 bases. CDR3 sequence: CASSFQAGEGSETQYF. CDR3 sequence (DNA): TGTGCCAGCAGCTTTCAAGCGGGTGAGGGGAGTGAGACCCAGTACTTC.

The gene calls are TRBV19 and TRBJ1-5; the D gene is possibly TRBD1 (6 bases). The CDR3 contains 14 residues. Germline V gene sequence: CDR1 LNHDA, CDR2 SQIVND (reference sequence). Trimming shortened V by 4 bases and J by 4 bases, and 11 bases separated the two germline ends. CDR3 protein: CASSTVQGNQPQHF. The CDR3 nucleotides read TGTGCCAGTAGTACAGTACAGGGTAATCAGCCCCAGCATTTT.

J is TRBJ2-1 and V is TRBV6-2 or TRBV6-3; 8 positions agree with TRBD1. The CDR3 is 14 amino acids. Per the germline V gene, CDR1 is MNHEY and CDR2 is SVGEGT. V shed 6 bases, J shed 8 bases, and the junction held 9 bases outside the gene matches. CDR3 sequence: CASSRGQGIDEQFF. In DNA form, the CDR3 reads TGTGCCAGCAGCCGTGGACAGGGAATCGATGAGCAGTTCTTC.

The rearrangement uses TRBV12-2 and TRBJ1-4; no check of the table's D call, TRBD1, against the DNA was made. TRBV12-2 is given as a pseudogene. The CDR3 extends over 17 amino acids. CDR3 loop: CASRSLQETATNEKLFF. The DNA for the CDR3 is TGTGCAAGTCGCTCACTACAGGAGACTGCAACTAATGAAAAACTGTTTTTT.

This clone was seen only a few times. The V call is TRBV25-1, the J call TRBJ1-1; no firm D call. The CDR3 extends over 14 amino acids. Per the germline V gene, CDR1 is MGHDK and CDR2 is SYGVNS. V was pared by 5 bases and J by 4 bases, with 14 bases between. CDR3 sequence: CASSKVGRGTEAFF. Here the CDR3 DNA reads TGTGCCAGCAGTAAAGTAGGTCGGGGCACTGAAGCTTTCTTT.

V gene TRBV7-9 combines with J gene TRBJ1-4; 8 bases align to TRBD1. Losses at the gene ends were 6 bases for V and 8 bases for J; bases not matched to a gene: 14. Looked up from germline, CDR1 is SEHNR and CDR2 is FQNEAQ (reference sequence). This CDR3 spans 16 amino acids. The CDR3 sequence is CASSSDRTGRSEKLFF. CDR3 in DNA: TGTGCCAGCAGTTCCGATAGGACAGGGCGTTCGGAAAAACTGTTTTTT.

This rearrangement joins TRBV24-1 to TRBJ1-5; D might be TRBD1 (5 bases). Per germline, CDR1 KGHDR and CDR2 SFDVKD. The CDR3 runs 16 residues. The V end was cut by 3 bases, the J end by 0 bases, with 11 bases between. As DNA, the CDR3 is TGTGCCACCAGTGATCAACCCGACAGTAGCAATCAGCCCCAGCATTTT. The encoded protein is CATSDQPDSSNQPQHF.

The chain employs TRBV18 and TRBJ1-1, with TRBD1 as a possible D gene (5 bases). The CDR3 is 15 amino acids. Germline CDR1 reads KGHSH; CDR2 reads LQKENI. V shed 2 bases and J shed 3 bases, with 13 bases lying between them. DNA of the CDR3: TGTGCCAGCTCACCAGTGATACGGGGGGACACTGAAGCTTTCTTT. Its translation: CASSPVIRGDTEAFF. The whole variable domain, remainder taken from reference TRBV18 and TRBJ1-1, is NAGVMQNPRHLVRRRGQEARLRCSPMKGHSHVYWYRQLPEEGLKFMVYLQKENIIDESGMPKERFSAEFPKEGPSILRIQQVVRGDSAAYFCASSPVIRGDTEAFFGQGTRLTVV.

This chain connects TRBV29-1 to TRBJ2-2, with D hard to call. V lost 7 bases, J lost 6 bases, and 12 bases lay in between. Looked up from germline, CDR1 is SQVTM and CDR2 is ANQGSEA. CDR3 length: 12 residues. CDR3 bases: TGCAGCGCCCCCTCTTTTGCCGGGGAGCTGTTTTTT. This gives the protein CSAPSFAGELFF.